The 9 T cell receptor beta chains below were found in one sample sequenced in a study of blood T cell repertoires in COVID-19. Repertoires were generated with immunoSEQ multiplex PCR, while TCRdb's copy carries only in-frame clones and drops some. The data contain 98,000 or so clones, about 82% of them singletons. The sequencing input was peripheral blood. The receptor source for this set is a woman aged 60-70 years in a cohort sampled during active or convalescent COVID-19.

For the CDR3, the DNA is TGTGCCAGCAGCGGACAACAGGGTTTCGACGAGCAGTACTTC. This encodes CASSGQQGFDEQYF. This chain joins TRBV5-6 and TRBJ2-7; D perhaps matches TRBD1 (6 bases). The CDR3 contains 14 residues. Trimming pared 4 bases from V and 5 bases from J, leaving 16 bases between. The germline V gene has CDR1 SGHDT and CDR2 YYEEEE.

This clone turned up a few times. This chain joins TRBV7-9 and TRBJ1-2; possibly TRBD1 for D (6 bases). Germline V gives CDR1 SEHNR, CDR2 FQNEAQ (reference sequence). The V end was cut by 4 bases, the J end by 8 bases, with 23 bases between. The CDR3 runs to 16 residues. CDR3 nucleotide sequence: TGTGCCAGCAGCTCGGAAATCAGGGGCAGTCTAGGAGGCTACACCTTC. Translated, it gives CASSSEIRGSLGGYTF.

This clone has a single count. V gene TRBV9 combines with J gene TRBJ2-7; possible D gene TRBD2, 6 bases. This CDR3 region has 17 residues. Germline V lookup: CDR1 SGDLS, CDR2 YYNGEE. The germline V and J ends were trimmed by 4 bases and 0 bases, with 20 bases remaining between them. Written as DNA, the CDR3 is TGTGCCAGCAGCCCGGCGGGTGTTGGCGGGGTCTCCTACGAGCAGTACTTC. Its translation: CASSPAGVGGVSYEQYF.

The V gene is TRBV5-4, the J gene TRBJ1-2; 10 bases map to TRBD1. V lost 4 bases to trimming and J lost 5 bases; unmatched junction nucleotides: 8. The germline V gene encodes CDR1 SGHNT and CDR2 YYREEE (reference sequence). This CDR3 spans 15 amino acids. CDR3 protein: CASSGNWTGGYGYTF. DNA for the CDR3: TGTGCCAGCAGCGGCAACTGGACAGGGGGATATGGCTACACCTTC.

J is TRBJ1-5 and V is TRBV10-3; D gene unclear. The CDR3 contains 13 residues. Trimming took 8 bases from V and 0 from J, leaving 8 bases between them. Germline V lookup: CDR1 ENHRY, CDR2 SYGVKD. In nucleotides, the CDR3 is TGTGCCATCTCCGGTAGTAGCAATCAGCCCCAGCATTTT. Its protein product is CAISGSSNQPQHF.

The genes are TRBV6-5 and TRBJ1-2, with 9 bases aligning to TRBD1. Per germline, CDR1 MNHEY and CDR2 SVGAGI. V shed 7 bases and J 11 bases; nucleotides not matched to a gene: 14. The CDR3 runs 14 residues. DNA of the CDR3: TGTGCCAGCACAAGTTCCCCGGGACAGGGAATATACACCTTC. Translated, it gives CASTSSPGQGIYTF.

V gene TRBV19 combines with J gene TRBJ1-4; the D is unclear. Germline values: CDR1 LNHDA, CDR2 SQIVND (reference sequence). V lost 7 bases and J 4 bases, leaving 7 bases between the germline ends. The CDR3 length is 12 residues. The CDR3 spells CASMGSNEKLFF. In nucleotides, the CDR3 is TGTGCCAGTATGGGCAGTAATGAAAAACTGTTTTTT.

This CDR3 reads CAISDRQKTSYNEQFF. CDR3 sequence (DNA): TGTGCCATCAGTGACCGACAGAAAACTTCGTACAATGAGCAGTTCTTC. The V gene is TRBV10-3, the J gene TRBJ2-1, with a tentative D call TRBD1 (5 bases). The ends were cut back, 3 bases at V and 4 bases at J, with 16 bases in the middle. Germline CDR1 reads ENHRY; CDR2 reads SYGVKD. The CDR3 totals 16 residues.

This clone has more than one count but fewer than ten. CDR3: CASSFRGSYEQYF. The CDR3 coding sequence is TGTGCCAGCAGCTTCAGGGGTTCCTACGAGCAGTACTTC. The chain combines TRBV6-5 with TRBJ2-7; weak D call: TRBD1 (6 bases). CDR1 is MNHEY, CDR2 SVGAGI, per germline. The ends were cut back, 6 bases at V and 1 base at J, with 10 bases in the middle. The CDR3 length is 13 residues.